This entry lists 22 T cell receptor beta chains sequenced from one sample in a study of post-analysis software for immune sequencing data. These receptors lack a known antigen. Study-wide points: With TRBV5-6, TRBV5-1 and TRBV20-1 included, 4 to 6 TRBV segments were more frequent in patients than in controls.

cDNA libraries of TCR beta carried unique molecular identifiers. TCRdb analysed the PCR reads with MiXCR anew, one entry per CDR3 protein. The sample consists of some 700,000 distinct CDR3 sequences, about 60% of them appearing once. Specimen: blood. These receptors all come from a girl between 2 and 10 years old with multiple sclerosis.

V usage is TRBV20-1 and J usage is TRBJ2-7; 10 bases fit TRBD2. Germline V gene sequence: CDR1 DFQATT, CDR2 SNEGSKA (reference sequence). Losses at the gene ends were 0 bases for V and 6 bases for J; bases not matched to a gene: 11. The CDR3 is 16 amino acids. CDR3 DNA: TGCAGTGCTAGAGATCTGAAGCTAGCGGGAGCGCGCGAGCAGTACTTC. This sequence encodes CSARDLKLAGAREQYF.

This sequence joins TRBV5-5 and TRBJ2-3; 11 bases map to TRBD2. This CDR3 has 17 residues. The trim removed 4 bases at V and 2 bases at J, leaving 9 bases unmatched. Germline V gives CDR1 SGHKS, CDR2 YYEKEE (reference sequence). In DNA, the CDR3 is TGTGCCAGCAGCCTTCCTCCGACTAGCGGGGTCACAGATACGCAGTATTTT. Its protein is CASSLPPTSGVTDTQYF.

The chain combines TRBV20-1 with TRBJ1-2; TRBD1 might be the D (6 bases). Germline V CDR1 and CDR2: DFQATT, SNEGSKA (reference sequence). This CDR3 has 12 residues. V lost 6 bases and J 8 bases, leaving 16 bases between the germline ends. CDR3 DNA: TGCAGTGCCAGTATCCCAGGGGACGGCTACACCTTC. The encoded protein is CSASIPGDGYTF.

This clonotype showed up just once. The chain has TRBV10-2 and TRBJ2-2; the D gene is possibly TRBD1 (6 bases). With 6 bases removed from V and 2 bases from J, the gap between germline ends came to 10 bases. The germline V gene has CDR1 WSHSY and CDR2 SAAADI. CDR3 size: 14 residues. The CDR3 coding sequence is TGCGCCAGCAGGGGGACACCAAACACCGGGGAGCTGTTTTTT. It encodes CASRGTPNTGELFF.

The chain uses TRBV5-5 and TRBJ1-5; 8 bases match TRBD1. The ends lost 3 bases at V and 5 bases at J; junction bases unmatched: 10. The length of the CDR3 is 16 residues. Per germline, CDR1 SGHKS and CDR2 YYEKEE (reference sequence). Here the CDR3 reads CASSSFRGHLDQPQHF. The CDR3 DNA follows: TGTGCCAGCAGCTCCTTCAGGGGGCATCTCGATCAGCCCCAGCATTTT.

This CDR3 reads CAISESRGQTYEQYF. The CDR3 nucleotides read TGTGCCATCAGTGAGAGTCGCGGGCAGACCTACGAGCAGTACTTC. The chain joins TRBV10-3 to TRBJ2-7; perhaps TRBD2 as D (5 bases). Germline V gene lookup returns CDR1 ENHRY and CDR2 SYGVKD. Trimming pared 2 bases from V and 2 bases from J, leaving 13 bases between. CDR3 length equals 15 residues.

This clonotype was seen a handful of times. This chain links TRBV5-1 with TRBJ2-7, with 10 bases matching TRBD2. The CDR3 is 17 amino acids. Germline V gene sequence: CDR1 SGHRS, CDR2 YFSETQ. Trimming removed 4 bases from V and 0 bases from J; junction bases left unmatched: 10. CDR3 bases: TGCGCCAGCAGCATAACCAGCGGGAGGGCTAGCTCCTACGAGCAGTACTTC. It codes for CASSITSGRASSYEQYF. The full variable domain, with the rest looked up from reference TRBV5-1 and TRBJ2-7, is KAGVTQTPRYLIKTRGQQVTLSCSPISGHRSVSWYQQTPGQGLQFLFEYFSETQRNKGNFPGRFSGRQFSNSRSEMNVSTLELGDSALYLCASSITSGRASSYEQYFGPGTRLTVT.

The J gene is TRBJ2-1, the V gene TRBV29-1; D possibly corresponds to TRBD2 (5 bases). Germline-derived CDR1 and CDR2 are SQVTM and ANQGSEA. V lost 8 bases to trimming and J lost 6 bases, with 17 bases between them. The CDR3 totals 13 residues. The CDR3 spells CSLQEVLGNEQFF. The CDR3 nucleotides read TGCAGCCTTCAGGAGGTTCTCGGCAATGAGCAGTTCTTC.

This clonotype was seen a few times. The chain carries TRBV20-1 and TRBJ2-7, with 9 bases matching TRBD1. The CDR3 consists of 15 residues. V lost 1 base to trimming and J lost 0 bases; unmatched junction nucleotides: 4. In germline, CDR1 is DFQATT, CDR2 SNEGSKA (reference sequence). The chain's CDR3 is CSARGETGGSYEQYF. The CDR3 coding sequence is TGCAGTGCTAGAGGGGAGACAGGGGGCTCCTACGAGCAGTACTTC.

A single count supports this clonotype. A junction end diverges from the germline sequence, so it may reflect a read error. The genes are TRBV9 and TRBJ2-1; D is undetermined. CDR1 is SGDLS and CDR2 is YYNGEE in the germline V gene. The CDR3 totals 16 residues. The CDR3 DNA reads TGTGTCAGCAGCCCCCTTATCGCCCCAGCCTACAATGAGCAGTTCTTC. This sequence encodes CVSSPLIAPAYNEQFF. Together with reference TRBV9 and TRBJ2-1, the CDR3 gives the full variable domain: DSGVTQTPKHLITATGQRVTLRCSPRSGDLSVYWYQQSLDQGLQFLIQYYNGEERAKGNILERFSAQQFPDLHSELNLSSLELGDSALYFCVSSPLIAPAYNEQFFGPGTRLTVL.

This chain links TRBV20-1 with TRBJ1-6; D may be TRBD1 (6 bases). The V gene lost 7 bases and the J gene lost 10 bases, with 20 bases spanning the gap. CDR3 size: 14 residues. The germline V gene has CDR1 DFQATT and CDR2 SNEGSKA (reference sequence). The CDR3 region has the DNA TGCAGTGTGAGACGGACAGCCGCGGGGTCACCCCTCCACTTT. As protein: CSVRRTAAGSPLHF.

The chain combines TRBV29-1 with TRBJ2-4; 7 bases align to TRBD1. The CDR3 has 12 residues. The J segment lost 8 bases and the V segment lost 6 bases, leaving 7 bases of the junction unmatched. Germline CDR1 is SQVTM and CDR2 is ANQGSEA. CDR3 in DNA: TGCAGCGTCGTGGACAGGTTGCACATTCAGTACTTC. Its translation: CSVVDRLHIQYF.

V is TRBV3-1 and J is TRBJ1-2; 9 positions agree with TRBD1. The V gene end was trimmed by 8 bases and the J gene end by 4 bases; junction bases not matched to a gene: 8. The CDR3 is 14 residues long. Germline V CDR1 and CDR2: LGHDT, YNNKEL (reference sequence). The DNA for the CDR3 is TGTGCCAGCGCTACTCGGGGACAGGGCTATGGCTACACCTTC. Translating it yields CASATRGQGYGYTF.

The CDR3 coding sequence is TGTGCCAGCAGCTTATGGACTAGCGGGGGGGAGCAAGAGACCCAGTACTTC. It yields the protein CASSLWTSGGEQETQYF. This chain connects TRBV7-9 to TRBJ2-5; 15 bases are a match to TRBD2. Germline V gene data show CDR1 as SEHNR and CDR2 as FQNEAQ (reference sequence). There are 17 residues in the CDR3. After removal of 2 bases from V and 2 bases from J, the junction contained 3 bases not matched to a gene.

The chain employs TRBV24-1 and TRBJ2-1, with D possibly TRBD2 on 6 matching bases. The CDR3 spans 13 residues. Per germline, CDR1 KGHDR and CDR2 SFDVKD. The V end lost 4 bases, the J end lost 9 bases, and 12 bases lay between the germline ends. The CDR3 DNA is TGTGCCACCAGTGACCCTCTAGCGCCTGAGCAGTTCTTC. This codes for CATSDPLAPEQFF.

This clonotype was detected ten times or more. This chain connects TRBV7-9 to TRBJ2-1; TRBD2 aligns across 12 bases. CDR1 and CDR2 (germline): SEHNR, FQNEAQ (reference sequence). The CDR3 spans 15 residues. V was pared by 4 bases and J by 5 bases, with 3 bases of the junction left unmatched. CDR3: CASSSRLAGDNEQFF. In DNA form, the CDR3 reads TGTGCCAGCAGCTCCAGACTAGCGGGAGACAATGAGCAGTTCTTC.

In this sample, this clonotype turned up a few times. V gene TRBV10-3 combines with J gene TRBJ2-3, with D hard to call. Germline V gene lookup returns CDR1 ENHRY and CDR2 SYGVKD. The V end lost 7 bases, the J end lost 1 base, and 9 bases lay between the germline ends. The CDR3 spans 13 residues. The CDR3 nucleotides are TGTGCCATCAACGGTGGAGGCACAGATACGCAGTATTTT. Translated: CAINGGGTDTQYF.

This chain uses TRBV4-1 with TRBJ2-4; maybe TRBD2 (5 bases). The germline V gene has CDR1 MGHRA and CDR2 YSYEKL. V was cut by 0 bases and J by 7 bases, with 19 bases left in between. This CDR3 region has 17 residues. CDR3 coding DNA: TGCGCCAGCAGCCAAGAGCCCCCCAGGACGACGGGGAACATTCAGTACTTC. Translating gives CASSQEPPRTTGNIQYF.

The chain uses TRBV4-1 and TRBJ2-1; 7 bases are shared with TRBD2. The J segment lost 8 bases and the V segment lost 2 bases, leaving 9 bases of the junction unmatched. CDR3 size: 15 residues. From germline, CDR1 is MGHRA and CDR2 YSYEKL. The CDR3 is CASSQWEGFSDEQFF. The DNA for the CDR3 is TGCGCCAGCAGCCAATGGGAGGGATTTTCGGATGAGCAGTTCTTC.

The chain links TRBV3-1 to TRBJ2-7; TRBD2 might be the D (5 bases). CDR1 and CDR2 (germline): LGHDT, YNNKEL (reference sequence). V was clipped by 1 base and J by 6 bases, with 16 bases between them. This CDR3 is 15 amino acids long. Written as DNA, the CDR3 is TGTGCCAGCAGCCAAGGGTCGGGATACACCCTCGAGCAGTACTTC. It specifies CASSQGSGYTLEQYF.

The chain has TRBV9 and TRBJ1-4; a possible D gene is TRBD1 (5 bases). Germline V gives CDR1 SGDLS, CDR2 YYNGEE. With 4 bases removed from V and 0 bases from J, the gap between germline ends came to 10 bases. The CDR3 is 15 residues long. CDR3 sequence: CASSPGASTNEKLFF. In nucleotides, the CDR3 is TGTGCCAGCAGCCCCGGGGCATCAACTAATGAAAAACTGTTTTTT.

This clonotype was counted a single time. V gene TRBV12-5 combines with J gene TRBJ2-3; D possibly corresponds to TRBD1 (5 bases). V was trimmed by 1 base and J by 2 bases, leaving 19 bases between them. CDR1 LGHNT and CDR2 FRNRAP come from the germline V gene. The CDR3 has 18 amino acids. Written as DNA, the CDR3 is TGTGCTAGTGGTTTGGCCCAACTCCAGGGCCTCCTCACAGATACGCAGTATTTT. Its translation is CASGLAQLQGLLTDTQYF.